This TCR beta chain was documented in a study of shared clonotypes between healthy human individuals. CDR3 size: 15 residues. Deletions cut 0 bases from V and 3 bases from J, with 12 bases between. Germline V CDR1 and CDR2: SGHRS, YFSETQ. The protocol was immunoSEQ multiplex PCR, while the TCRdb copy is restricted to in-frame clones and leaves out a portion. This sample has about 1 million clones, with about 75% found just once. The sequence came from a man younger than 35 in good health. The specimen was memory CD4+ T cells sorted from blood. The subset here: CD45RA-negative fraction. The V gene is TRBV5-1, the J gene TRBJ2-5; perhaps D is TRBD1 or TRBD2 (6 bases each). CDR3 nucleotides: TGCGCCAGCAGCTTGGAGGGGGGCCCAAAAGAGACCCAGTACTTC. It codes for CASSLEGGPKETQYF.